This TCR beta chain comes out of a study of cytomegalovirus exposure and HLA in healthy donors. Trimming removed 10 bases from V and 4 bases from J; junction bases left unmatched: 5. Germline lookup yields CDR1 ENHRY and CDR2 SYGVKD. The CDR3 has 14 amino acids. A multiplex PCR was run with 60 Vbeta primers and 13 Jbeta primers. The protocol was immunoSEQ multiplex PCR, while the TCRdb copy is restricted to in-frame clones and leaves out a portion. Of under 200,000 clones in the sample, around 88% are singletons; the top ten hold nearly 2%. Specimen: PBMCs. The sequence was obtained from a woman in her late teens or twenties in good health and CMV-seronegative. The V gene is TRBV10-3, the J gene TRBJ2-1; 12 nucleotides match TRBD1. The CDR3 reads CATGDRGQYNEQFF. The CDR3 DNA is TGTGCCACCGGGGACAGGGGGCAGTACAATGAGCAGTTCTTC.